The 10 T cell receptor beta chains below come from one sample, sequenced in a study of shared clonotypes between healthy human individuals. Naive CD8 cells comprised CD45RO-negative, CCR7-positively selected cells, excluding terminally differentiated effector memory CD45RA+ cells. The table came from immunoSEQ multiplex PCR; TCRdb's copy has only in-frame clones and leaves some out. Of approximately 2,200,000 clones in the sample, under 95% are singletons; the top ten hold around 1.7%. The specimen sequenced was naive CD8+ T cells from PBMCs. The receptors derive from a man between 18 and 29 years old in good health. Some clones in this sample may be carry-over from other donors' samples.

Details on this clone: Other DNA variants within this sample encode the same CDR3. The chain has TRBV27 and TRBJ2-3; 11 nucleotides match TRBD2. V trimming: 2 bases; J trimming: 1 base; junction bases outside the gene matches: 2. Germline values: CDR1 MNHEY, CDR2 SMNVEV (reference sequence). This CDR3 contains 16 residues. In DNA form, the CDR3 reads TGTGCCAGCAGTTTAATACTAGCGGGGGGCACAGATACGCAGTATTTT. This translates into CASSLILAGGTDTQYF.

The chain links TRBV28 to TRBJ2-7, with D tentatively TRBD1 (6 bases). This CDR3 is 16 amino acids long. With 1 base removed from V and 2 bases from J, the gap between germline ends came to 15 bases. Germline V gene lookup returns CDR1 MDHEN and CDR2 SYDVKM. CDR3 amino acids: CASSLSLGEGAYEQYF. The CDR3 coding sequence is TGTGCCAGCAGTTTATCCTTAGGCGAGGGGGCCTACGAGCAGTACTTC.

The chain is built from TRBV7-9 and TRBJ2-7, with no clear D. Trimming took 5 bases from V and 4 from J, leaving 12 bases between them. In germline, CDR1 is SEHNR, CDR2 FQNEAQ (reference sequence). The length of the CDR3 is 13 residues. This CDR3 reads CASSPQGFYEQYF. The CDR3 DNA reads as TGTGCCAGCAGCCCCCAAGGGTTTTACGAGCAGTACTTC. Looking up the rest from reference TRBV7-9 and TRBJ2-7 gives the full variable domain: DTGVSQNPRHKITKRGQNVTFRCDPISEHNRLYWYRQTLGQGPEFLTYFQNEAQLEKSRLLSDRFSAERPKGSFSTLEIQRTEQGDSAMYLCASSPQGFYEQYFGPGTRLTVT.

The chain employs TRBV14 and TRBJ1-2; D ambiguous. Trimming shortened V by 6 bases and J by 3 bases, and 14 bases separated the two germline ends. Germline V gives CDR1 SGHDN, CDR2 FVKESK. The CDR3 is 14 residues long. Here the CDR3 reads CASSQQSGYYGYTF. DNA of the CDR3: TGTGCCAGCAGTCAACAGTCCGGATACTATGGCTACACCTTC.

The chain recombines TRBV27 with TRBJ2-1; D is undetermined. The ends were cut back, 8 bases at V and 10 bases at J, with 18 bases in the middle. There are 13 residues in the CDR3. CDR1 and CDR2 from the germline V gene are MNHEY and SMNVEV (reference sequence). The DNA of the CDR3 is TGTGCCAGCTTAGAAGGGCCCTTCCAGGAGCAGTTCTTC. Its protein product is CASLEGPFQEQFF.

The chain couples TRBV7-8 to TRBJ2-5; 8 nucleotides match TRBD2. The CDR3 runs to 17 residues. CDR1 and CDR2 (germline): SGHVS, FQNEAQ. Losses at the gene ends were 0 bases for V and 4 bases for J; bases not matched to a gene: 10. CDR3 amino acids: CASSLAGSRLAPETQYF. The DNA of the CDR3 is TGTGCCAGCAGCTTAGCGGGGTCGAGACTAGCGCCAGAGACCCAGTACTTC.

The V and J genes are TRBV28 and TRBJ2-3; 8 bases fit TRBD2. The germline V gene has CDR1 MDHEN and CDR2 SYDVKM. The junction had 4 bases not matched to a gene; V was cut back by 4 bases and J by 4 bases. CDR3 length: 14 amino acids. This CDR3 reads CASSSAGEADTQYF. CDR3 in DNA: TGTGCCAGCAGTTCAGCGGGAGAGGCAGATACGCAGTATTTT.

A word on this clone: Other DNA sequences in the sample encode the same CDR3. The gene calls are TRBV7-9 and TRBJ2-7, with D possibly being TRBD2 (5 bases). Per the germline V gene, CDR1 is SEHNR and CDR2 is FQNEAQ (reference sequence). There are 13 residues in the CDR3. Trimming pared 4 bases from V and 3 bases from J, leaving 10 bases between. The CDR3 coding sequence is TGTGCCAGCAGCTCTGGACGGGGCTACGAGCAGTACTTC. This encodes CASSSGRGYEQYF.

This clone was observed a handful of times. The CDR3 sequence: CASSLPLPLDYGYTF. In DNA form, the CDR3 reads TGTGCCAGCAGTTTACCCCTGCCCCTGGACTATGGCTACACCTTC. The chain employs TRBV28 and TRBJ1-2; D not certain. The CDR3 is 15 residues long. V was pared by 2 bases and J by 3 bases, with 13 bases between. From germline, CDR1 is MDHEN and CDR2 SYDVKM.

This chain connects TRBV11-2 to TRBJ2-3; D tentatively reads TRBD1 or TRBD2 (5 bases each). Trimming removed 4 bases from V and 1 base from J, with 15 bases in between. Looked up from germline, CDR1 is SGHAT and CDR2 is FQNNGV. The CDR3 has 16 residues. The CDR3 loop is CASSSPRDRGTDTQYF. DNA of the CDR3: TGTGCCAGCAGCTCGCCCCGGGACCGAGGCACAGATACGCAGTATTTT. The full variable domain, completed using reference TRBV11-2 and TRBJ2-3, is EAGVAQSPRYKIIEKRQSVAFWCNPISGHATLYWYQQILGQGPKLLIQFQNNGVVDDSQLPKDRFSAERLKGVDSTLKIQPAKLEDSAVYLCASSSPRDRGTDTQYFGPGTRLTVL.